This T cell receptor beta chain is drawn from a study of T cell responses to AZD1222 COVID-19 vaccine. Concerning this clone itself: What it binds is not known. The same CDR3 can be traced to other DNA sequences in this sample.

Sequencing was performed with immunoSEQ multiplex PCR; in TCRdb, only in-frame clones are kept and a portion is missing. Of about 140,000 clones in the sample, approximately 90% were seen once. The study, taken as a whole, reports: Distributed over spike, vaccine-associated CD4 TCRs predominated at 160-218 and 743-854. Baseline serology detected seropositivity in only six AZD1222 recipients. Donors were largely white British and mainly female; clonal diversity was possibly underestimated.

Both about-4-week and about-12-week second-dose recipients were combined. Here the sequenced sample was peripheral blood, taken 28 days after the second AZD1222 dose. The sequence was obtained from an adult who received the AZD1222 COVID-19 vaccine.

The CDR3 reads CAWSSRGDQPQHF. CDR3 nucleotides: TGTGCCTGGAGTTCCAGGGGGGATCAGCCCCAGCATTTT. V gene TRBV30 combines with J gene TRBJ1-5; TRBD1 matches at 7 bases. Unmatched junction bases numbered 3, after V lost 2 bases and J lost 5 bases. This CDR3 contains 13 residues. CDR1 GTSNPN and CDR2 SVGIG come from the germline V gene (reference sequence). The full variable domain, its missing parts supplied by reference TRBV30 and TRBJ1-5, is SQTIHQWPATLVQPVGSPLSLECTVEGTSNPNLYWYRQAAGRGLQLLFYSVGIGQISSEVPQNLSASRPQDRQFILSSKKLLLSDSGFYLCAWSSRGDQPQHFGDGTRLSIL.